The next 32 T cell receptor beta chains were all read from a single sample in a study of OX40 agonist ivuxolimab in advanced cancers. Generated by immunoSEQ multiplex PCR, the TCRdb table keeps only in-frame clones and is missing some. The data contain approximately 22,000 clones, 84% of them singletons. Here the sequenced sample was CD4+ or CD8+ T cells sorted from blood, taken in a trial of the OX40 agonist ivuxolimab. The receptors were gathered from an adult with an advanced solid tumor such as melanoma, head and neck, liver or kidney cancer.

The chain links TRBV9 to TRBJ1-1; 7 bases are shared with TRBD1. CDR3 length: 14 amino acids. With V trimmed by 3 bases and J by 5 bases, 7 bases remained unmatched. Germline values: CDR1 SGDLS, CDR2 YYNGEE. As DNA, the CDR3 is TGTGCCAGCAGCGGTCTACAGGGGATGACTGAAGCTTTCTTT. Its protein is CASSGLQGMTEAFF. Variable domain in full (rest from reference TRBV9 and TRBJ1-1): DSGVTQTPKHLITATGQRVTLRCSPRSGDLSVYWYQQSLDQGLQFLIQYYNGEERAKGNILERFSAQQFPDLHSELNLSSLELGDSALYFCASSGLQGMTEAFFGQGTRLTVV.

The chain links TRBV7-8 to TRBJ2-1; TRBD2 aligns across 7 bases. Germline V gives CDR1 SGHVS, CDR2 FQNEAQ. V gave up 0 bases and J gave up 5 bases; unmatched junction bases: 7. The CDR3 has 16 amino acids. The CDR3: CASSLARGLADNEQFF. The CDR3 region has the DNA TGTGCCAGCAGCTTAGCGAGAGGGCTAGCGGACAATGAGCAGTTCTTC.

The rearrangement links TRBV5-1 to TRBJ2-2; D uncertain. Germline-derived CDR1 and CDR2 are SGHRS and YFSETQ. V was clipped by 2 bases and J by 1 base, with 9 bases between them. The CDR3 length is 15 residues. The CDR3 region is CASSFTRLNTGELFF. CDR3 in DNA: TGCGCCAGCAGCTTTACCAGGCTGAACACCGGGGAGCTGTTTTTT.

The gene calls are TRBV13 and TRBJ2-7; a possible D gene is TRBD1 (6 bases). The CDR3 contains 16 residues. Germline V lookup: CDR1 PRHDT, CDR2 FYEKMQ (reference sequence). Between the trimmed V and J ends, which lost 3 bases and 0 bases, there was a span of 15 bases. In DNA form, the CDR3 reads TGTGCCAGCAGCTTGGCCCCCCAGGGGTACTCCTACGAGCAGTACTTC. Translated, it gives CASSLAPQGYSYEQYF.

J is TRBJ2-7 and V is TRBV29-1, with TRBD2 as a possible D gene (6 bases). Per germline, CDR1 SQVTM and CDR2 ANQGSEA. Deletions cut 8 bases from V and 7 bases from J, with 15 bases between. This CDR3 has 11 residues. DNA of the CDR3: TGCAGCTCACGACTAGAGGGGGAGCAGTACTTC. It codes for CSSRLEGEQYF.

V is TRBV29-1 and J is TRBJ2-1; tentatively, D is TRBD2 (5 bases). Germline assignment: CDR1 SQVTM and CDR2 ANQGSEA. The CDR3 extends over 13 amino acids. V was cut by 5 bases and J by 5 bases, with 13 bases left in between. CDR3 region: CSVLGAGDNEQFF. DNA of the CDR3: TGCAGCGTTCTTGGTGCGGGTGACAATGAGCAGTTCTTC.

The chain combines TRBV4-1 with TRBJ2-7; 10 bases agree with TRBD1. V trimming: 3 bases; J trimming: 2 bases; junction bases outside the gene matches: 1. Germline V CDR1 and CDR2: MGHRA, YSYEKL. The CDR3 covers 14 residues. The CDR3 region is CASSQTGGPYEQYF. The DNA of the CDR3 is TGCGCCAGCAGCCAGACAGGGGGCCCCTACGAGCAGTACTTC.

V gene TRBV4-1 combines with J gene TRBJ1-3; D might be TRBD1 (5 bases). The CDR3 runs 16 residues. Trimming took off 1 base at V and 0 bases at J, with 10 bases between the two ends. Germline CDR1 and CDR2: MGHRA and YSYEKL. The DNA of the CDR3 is TGCGCCAGCAGCCAAGTCGCAGGGAGCTCTGGAAACACCATATATTTT. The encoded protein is CASSQVAGSSGNTIYF.

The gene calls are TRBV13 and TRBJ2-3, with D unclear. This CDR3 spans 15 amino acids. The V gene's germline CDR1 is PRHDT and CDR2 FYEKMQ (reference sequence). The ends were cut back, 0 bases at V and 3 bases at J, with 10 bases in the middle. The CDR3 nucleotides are TGTGCCAGCAGCTTAGGTGCCAGGCGGACAGATACGCAGTATTTT. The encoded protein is CASSLGARRTDTQYF.

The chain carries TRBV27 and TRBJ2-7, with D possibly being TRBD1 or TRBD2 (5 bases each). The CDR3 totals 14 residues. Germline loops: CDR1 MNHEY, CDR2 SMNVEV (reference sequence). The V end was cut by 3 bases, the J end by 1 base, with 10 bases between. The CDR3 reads CASSFGTDSYEQYF. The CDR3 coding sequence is TGTGCCAGCAGTTTCGGGACGGATTCCTACGAGCAGTACTTC.

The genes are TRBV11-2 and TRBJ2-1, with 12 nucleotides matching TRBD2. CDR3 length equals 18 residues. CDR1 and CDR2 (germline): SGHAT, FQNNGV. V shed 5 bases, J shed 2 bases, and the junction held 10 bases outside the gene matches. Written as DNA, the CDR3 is TGTGCCAGCAGCCCGACCTCCCGACTAGCGGGGGCCTACAATGAGCAGTTCTTC. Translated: CASSPTSRLAGAYNEQFF.

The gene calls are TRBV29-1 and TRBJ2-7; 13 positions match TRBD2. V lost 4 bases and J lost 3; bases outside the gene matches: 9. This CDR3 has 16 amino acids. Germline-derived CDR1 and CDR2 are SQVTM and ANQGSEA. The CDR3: CSVVLAGGERGYEQYF. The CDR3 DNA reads TGCAGCGTTGTACTAGCGGGAGGGGAGAGAGGCTACGAGCAGTACTTC.

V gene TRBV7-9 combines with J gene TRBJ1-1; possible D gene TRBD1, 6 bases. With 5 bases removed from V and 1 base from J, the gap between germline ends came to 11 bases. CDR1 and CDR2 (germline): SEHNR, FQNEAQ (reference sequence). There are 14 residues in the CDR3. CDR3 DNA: TGTGCCAGCAGCCCGAAGACAGGGAACACTGAAGCTTTCTTT. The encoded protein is CASSPKTGNTEAFF.

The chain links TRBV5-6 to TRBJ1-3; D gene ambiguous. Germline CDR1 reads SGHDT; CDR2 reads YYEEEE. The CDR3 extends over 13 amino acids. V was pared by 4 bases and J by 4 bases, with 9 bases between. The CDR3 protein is CASSLGSGNTIYF. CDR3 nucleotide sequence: TGTGCCAGCAGCCTGGGATCGGGAAACACCATATATTTT.

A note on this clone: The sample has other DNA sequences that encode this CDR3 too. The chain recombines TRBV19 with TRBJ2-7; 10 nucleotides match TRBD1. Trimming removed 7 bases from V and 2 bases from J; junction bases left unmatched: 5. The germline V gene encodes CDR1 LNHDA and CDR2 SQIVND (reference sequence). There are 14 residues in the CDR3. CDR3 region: CASTPGQGPYEQYF. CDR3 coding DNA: TGTGCCAGTACCCCGGGACAGGGGCCCTACGAGCAGTACTTC.

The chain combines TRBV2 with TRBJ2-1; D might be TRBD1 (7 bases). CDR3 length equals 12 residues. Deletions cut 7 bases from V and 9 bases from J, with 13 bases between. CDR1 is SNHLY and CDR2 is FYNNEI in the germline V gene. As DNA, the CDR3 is TGTGCCAGCATCAGGGGGAGGCTTGAGCAGTTCTTC. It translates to CASIRGRLEQFF.

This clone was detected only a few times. The CDR3 spells CASSSRPDRDDGYTF. CDR3 nucleotide sequence: TGCGCCAGCAGCTCGCGCCCGGACAGGGACGATGGCTACACCTTC. The J gene is TRBJ1-2, the V gene TRBV4-1; 8 bases agree with TRBD1. V lost 5 bases, J lost 6 bases, and 11 bases stayed unmatched. CDR1 is MGHRA, CDR2 YSYEKL, per germline. The CDR3 totals 15 residues.

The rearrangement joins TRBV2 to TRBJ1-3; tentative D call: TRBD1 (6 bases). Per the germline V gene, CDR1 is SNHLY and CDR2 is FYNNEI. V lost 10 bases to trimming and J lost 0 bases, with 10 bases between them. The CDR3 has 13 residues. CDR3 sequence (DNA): TGTGCCATCAGGGGACTCTCTGGAAACACCATATATTTT. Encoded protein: CAIRGLSGNTIYF.

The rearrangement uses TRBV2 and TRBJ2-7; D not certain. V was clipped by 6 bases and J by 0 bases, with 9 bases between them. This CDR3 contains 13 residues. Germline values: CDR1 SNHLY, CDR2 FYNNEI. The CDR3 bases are TGTGCCAGCAGAGGACGGTCCTCCTACGAGCAGTACTTC. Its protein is CASRGRSSYEQYF.

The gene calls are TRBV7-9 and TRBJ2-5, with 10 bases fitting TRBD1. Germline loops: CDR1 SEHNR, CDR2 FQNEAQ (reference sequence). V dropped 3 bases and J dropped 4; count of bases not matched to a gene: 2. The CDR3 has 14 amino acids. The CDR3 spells CASSLTGGGETQYF. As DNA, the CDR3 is TGTGCCAGCAGCTTGACAGGGGGCGGAGAGACCCAGTACTTC.

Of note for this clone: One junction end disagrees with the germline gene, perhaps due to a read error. The CDR3 region is CASSPGQTSYEQHF. For the CDR3, the DNA is TGTGCCAGCAGCCCAGGACAGACGTCCTACGAGCAGCACTTC. The chain uses TRBV9 and TRBJ2-7, with a possible D match to TRBD1 (6 bases). CDR1 is SGDLS and CDR2 is YYNGEE in the germline V gene. The CDR3 has 14 amino acids.

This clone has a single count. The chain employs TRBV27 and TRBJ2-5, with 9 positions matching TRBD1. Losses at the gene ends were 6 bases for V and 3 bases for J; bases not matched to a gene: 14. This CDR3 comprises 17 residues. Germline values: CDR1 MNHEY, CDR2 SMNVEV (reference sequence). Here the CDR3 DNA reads TGTGCCAGCAGCCGAAAAGGGACAGGGCATCTCAAAGAGACCCAGTACTTC. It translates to CASSRKGTGHLKETQYF.

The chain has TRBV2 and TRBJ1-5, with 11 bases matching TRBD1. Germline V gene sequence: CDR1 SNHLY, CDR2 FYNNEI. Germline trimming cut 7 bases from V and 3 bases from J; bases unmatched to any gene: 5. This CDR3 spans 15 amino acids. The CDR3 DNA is TGTGCCAGCAAGGGGACAGGGGGGATCAATCAGCCCCAGCATTTT. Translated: CASKGTGGINQPQHF.

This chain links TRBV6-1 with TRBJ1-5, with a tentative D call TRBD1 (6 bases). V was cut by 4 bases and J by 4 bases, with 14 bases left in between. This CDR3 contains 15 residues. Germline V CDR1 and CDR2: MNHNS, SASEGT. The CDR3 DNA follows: TGTGCCAGCAGTGGGCATGGAGGGGGGAATCAGCCCCAGCATTTT. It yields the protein CASSGHGGGNQPQHF.

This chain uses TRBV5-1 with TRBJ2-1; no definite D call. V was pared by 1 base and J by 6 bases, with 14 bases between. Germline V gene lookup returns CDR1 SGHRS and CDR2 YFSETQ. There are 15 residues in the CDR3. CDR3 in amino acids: CASSLKAAPFNEQFF. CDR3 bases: TGCGCCAGCAGCTTGAAGGCAGCCCCCTTCAATGAGCAGTTCTTC.

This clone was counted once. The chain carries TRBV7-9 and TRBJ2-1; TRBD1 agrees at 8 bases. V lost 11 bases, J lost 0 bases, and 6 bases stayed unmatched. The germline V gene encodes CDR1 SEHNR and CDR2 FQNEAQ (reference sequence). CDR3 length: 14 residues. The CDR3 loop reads CAYSGTGSYNEQFF. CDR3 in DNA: TGTGCCTATTCCGGGACAGGCTCCTACAATGAGCAGTTCTTC.

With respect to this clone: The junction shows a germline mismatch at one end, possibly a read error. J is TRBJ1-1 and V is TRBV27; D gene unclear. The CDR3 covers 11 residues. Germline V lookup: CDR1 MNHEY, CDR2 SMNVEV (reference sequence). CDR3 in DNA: TGCTTGTCTCTACTGGGGACTGAAGCTTTCTTT. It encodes CLSLLGTEAFF.

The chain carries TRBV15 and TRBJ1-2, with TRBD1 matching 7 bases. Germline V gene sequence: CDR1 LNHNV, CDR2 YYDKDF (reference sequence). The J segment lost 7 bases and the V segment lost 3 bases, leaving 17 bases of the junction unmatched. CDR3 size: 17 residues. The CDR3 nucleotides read TGTGCCACCAGCAGTTCCCGTGGTCCGGGACAGAGGGGTGGCTACACCTTC. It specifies CATSSSRGPGQRGGYTF.

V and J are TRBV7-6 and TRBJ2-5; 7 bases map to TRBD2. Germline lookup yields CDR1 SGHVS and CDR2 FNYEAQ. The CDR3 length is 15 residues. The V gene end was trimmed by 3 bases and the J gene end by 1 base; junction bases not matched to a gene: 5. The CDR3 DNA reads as TGTGCCAGCAGCTTCCGAGCGGGGATCCAAGAGACCCAGTACTTC. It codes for CASSFRAGIQETQYF.

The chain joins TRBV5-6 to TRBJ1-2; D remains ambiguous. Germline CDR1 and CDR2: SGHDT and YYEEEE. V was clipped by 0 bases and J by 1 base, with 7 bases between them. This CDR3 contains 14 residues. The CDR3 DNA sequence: TGTGCCAGCAGCTTGGATGGTTTTAACTATGGCTACACCTTC. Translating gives CASSLDGFNYGYTF.

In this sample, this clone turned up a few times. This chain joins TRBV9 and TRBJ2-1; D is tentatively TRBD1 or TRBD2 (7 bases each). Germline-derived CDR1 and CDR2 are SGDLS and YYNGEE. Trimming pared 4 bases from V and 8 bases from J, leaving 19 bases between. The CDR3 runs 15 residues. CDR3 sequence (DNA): TGTGCCAGCAGCATCCAAGGCAGGGGGAGGGATGAGCAGTTCTTC. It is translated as CASSIQGRGRDEQFF.

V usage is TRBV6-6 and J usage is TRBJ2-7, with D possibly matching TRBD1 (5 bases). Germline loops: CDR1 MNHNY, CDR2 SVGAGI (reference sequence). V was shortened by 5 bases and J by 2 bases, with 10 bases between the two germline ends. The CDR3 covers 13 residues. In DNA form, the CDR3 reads TGTGCCAGCAGTACGGACAATACCTACGAGCAGTACTTC. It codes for CASSTDNTYEQYF.